This T cell receptor beta chain was sequenced in a study of cytomegalovirus exposure and HLA in healthy donors. The PCR ran on 60 Vbeta and 13 Jbeta primers. The method was immunoSEQ multiplex PCR; TCRdb's version includes in-frame clones alone and lacks a portion of them. The sample lists around 230,000 clones; roughly 80% were seen once. V gave up 8 bases and J gave up 3 bases, with 7 bases separating them. The germline CDR1 and CDR2 sequences are MNHNS and SASEGT. The CDR3 extends over 11 amino acids. The sample was PBMCs. This receptor was taken from a man aged 40-55 years in good health and CMV-seropositive. This rearrangement joins TRBV6-1 to TRBJ2-5; D unresolved. The CDR3 is CASRGEETQYF. CDR3 nucleotides: TGTGCCAGCCGCGGCGAAGAGACCCAGTACTTC.